This TCR beta chain comes out of a study of cytomegalovirus exposure and HLA in healthy donors. PCR was performed using 60 Vbeta and 13 Jbeta primers. Clones were read by immunoSEQ multiplex PCR, and TCRdb kept only the in-frame ones, dropping some. The table shows approximately 89,000 clones, with 85% occurring only once. The ends were cut back, 3 bases at V and 9 bases at J, with 11 bases in the middle. The germline V gene has CDR1 KGHSH and CDR2 LQKENI. The CDR3 spans 13 residues. This clonotype was obtained from a man aged 35 to 55 in good health and CMV-seropositive. Sample: PBMCs. This rearrangement joins TRBV18 to TRBJ2-2, with D unresolved. CDR3 in DNA: TGTGCCAGCTCACCCCCGGCAGACAGGGAGCTGTTTTTT. Its protein product is CASSPPADRELFF.